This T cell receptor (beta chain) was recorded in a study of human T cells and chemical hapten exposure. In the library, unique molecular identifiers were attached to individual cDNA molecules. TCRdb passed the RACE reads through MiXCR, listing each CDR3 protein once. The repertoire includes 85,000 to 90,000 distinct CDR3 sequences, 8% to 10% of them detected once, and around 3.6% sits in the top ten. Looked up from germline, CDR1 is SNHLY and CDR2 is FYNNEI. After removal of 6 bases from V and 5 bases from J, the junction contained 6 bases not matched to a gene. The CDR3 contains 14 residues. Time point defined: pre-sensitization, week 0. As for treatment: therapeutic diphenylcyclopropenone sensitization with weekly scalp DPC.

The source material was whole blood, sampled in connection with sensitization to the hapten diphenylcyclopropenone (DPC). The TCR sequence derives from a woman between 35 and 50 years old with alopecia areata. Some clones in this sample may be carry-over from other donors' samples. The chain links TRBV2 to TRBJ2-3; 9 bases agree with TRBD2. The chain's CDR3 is CASRSSGGGDTQYF. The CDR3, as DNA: TGTGCCAGCAGAAGTAGCGGGGGTGGAGATACGCAGTATTTT.